This TCR beta chain was sequenced for a study of cytomegalovirus exposure and HLA in healthy donors. This CDR3 contains 14 residues. CDR1 MNHNS and CDR2 SASEGT come from the germline V gene. V lost 4 bases and J 7 bases, leaving 14 bases between the germline ends. Only in-frame clones appear in the TCRdb table, and some are missing; sequencing was by immunoSEQ multiplex PCR. This repertoire shows over 150,000 clones, about 90% found once; its top ten account for about 2.9%. Findings and caveats of the study: It was reportedly the case that the classifier diagnosed cytomegalovirus status with high specificity and sensitivity.

With respect to this clone: Its specificity is not known.

The clonotype originates from a woman younger than 30 in good health and CMV-seropositive. Material: PBMCs. This rearrangement joins TRBV6-1 to TRBJ2-1; a possible D gene is TRBD1 (5 bases). For the CDR3, the DNA is TGTGCCAGCAGTGCGCAGGGCGTTGTGAATGAGCAGTTCTTC. This sequence encodes CASSAQGVVNEQFF.